One and the same sample provided the 6 T cell receptor beta chains below, sequenced in a study of post-analysis software for immune sequencing data. General observations from the study: Patients carried five TRBV segments more frequently than controls did, and TRBV5-6, TRBV5-1 and TRBV20-1 were among them.

Their antigens remain unidentified. TCR beta cDNA libraries included unique molecular identifiers. TCRdb re-called the PCR reads with MiXCR, one entry per CDR3 protein. The data contain hundreds of thousands of distinct CDR3 sequences, 25% to 30% of them singletons. Sample: blood. These receptor sequences come from a girl aged 10 to 17 with multiple sclerosis.

This chain connects TRBV27 to TRBJ2-1, with a weak D call TRBD1 (6 bases). Germline CDR1 reads MNHEY; CDR2 reads SMNVEV (reference sequence). V lost 2 bases and J lost 8, with 22 bases in between. The CDR3 is 17 amino acids. DNA for the CDR3: TGTGCCAGCAGTTTAACCCCGGACAGAATCCCGGTATATGAGCAGTTCTTC. It codes for CASSLTPDRIPVYEQFF.

The chain joins TRBV2 to TRBJ2-5; D is possibly TRBD2 (5 bases). The CDR3 runs 15 residues. V gave up 6 bases and J gave up 5 bases, with 19 bases separating them. CDR1 is SNHLY and CDR2 is FYNNEI in the germline V gene. The CDR3, as DNA: TGTGCCAGCAGCGGGGAAGTAGGATCTCGGGAGACCCAGTACTTC. Its translation: CASSGEVGSRETQYF.

This clonotype has a single count. The genes are TRBV20-1 and TRBJ1-5; unclear D gene. CDR1 DFQATT and CDR2 SNEGSKA come from the germline V gene (reference sequence). V lost 6 bases and J lost 0, with 15 bases in between. This CDR3 spans 15 amino acids. The CDR3 DNA is TGCAGTGCGCAACGAATCAGGCGTAGCAATCAGCCCCAGCATTTT. It translates to CSAQRIRRSNQPQHF.

The chain links TRBV28 to TRBJ2-5; D may be TRBD1 (6 bases). Germline CDR1 MDHEN, CDR2 SYDVKM. The CDR3 contains 15 residues. Trimming stripped 3 bases from V and 2 bases from J, with 13 bases between. CDR3 DNA: TGTGCCAGCAGTTTCGAGCAGACAGGACAAGAGACCCAGTACTTC. Translated, it gives CASSFEQTGQETQYF.

The J gene is TRBJ2-3, the V gene TRBV7-9; D could derive from TRBD1 or TRBD2 (5 bases each). Trimming took 5 bases from V and 0 from J, leaving 15 bases between them. Germline CDR1 reads SEHNR; CDR2 reads FQNEAQ (reference sequence). The CDR3 totals 16 residues. The CDR3 region is CASSPGTPASTDTQYF. The CDR3 bases are TGTGCCAGCAGCCCGGGGACCCCAGCTAGCACAGATACGCAGTATTTT.

This clonotype was seen repeatedly, ten times or more. The V and J genes are TRBV7-2 and TRBJ2-1, with D maybe TRBD2 (6 bases). V lost 1 base, J lost 13 bases, and 8 bases lay in between. Germline loops: CDR1 SGHTA, CDR2 FQGNSA. CDR3 length: 11 residues. Here the CDR3 reads CASSLEAGQFF. CDR3 bases: TGTGCCAGCAGCTTAGAAGCGGGCCAGTTCTTC.